This is a list of T cell receptor beta chains from one sample in a study of blood T cells in healthy people across ages. TCRdb processed the 5' RACE reads anew with MiXCR; each CDR3 protein has one entry. The sample lists fewer than 1.5 million distinct CDR3 sequences; about 40% were seen once. Material: blood. The receptors derive from a young woman in good health. CDR3s leave out the opening cysteine and the closing phenylalanine or tryptophan. A row's size may be missing; if present it is once, few, many or a size class.

NA | TRBV6-2/TRBV6-3 | AANGIAFSYNEQF
NA | TRBV20-1 | SARGDAGVGYT
few | TRBV12-3/TRBV12-4 | ASSFPFGTSVRETQY
many | TRBV5-1 | ASSLGRTSYEQY
NA | TRBV7-9 | ASSPQGRFTEAF
few | TRBV20-1 | SASGRFYNEQF
NA | TRBV10-1 | ASSEMGQNSPLH
few | TRBV9 | ASSVDLDQPQH
few | TRBV3-1 | ASSQDPERPSYEQY
few | TRBV4-2 | ASSRDSRNQPQH
few | TRBV20-1 | SAYFRQGMRNEQF
NA | TRBV30 | AWGRVSYEQY
NA | TRBV7-2 | ASSVSTGEGQETQY
few | TRBV15 | ATSSRGQGSSGYT
few | TRBV10-3 | AISESELAGVETQY
few | TRBV5-4 | ASSLGSPHSYEQY
few | TRBV27 | ASSPQVLLRGWKQY